Below, 7 T cell receptor beta chains from the same sample are listed, as sequenced in a study of human T cells and chemical hapten exposure. The sample's time point: patch test 3, about 24 weeks after DPC sensitization. This sample's treatment: therapeutic diphenylcyclopropenone sensitization with weekly scalp DPC. Extraction of total RNA was performed on unfractionated whole blood. TCRdb fed the RACE reads into MiXCR, producing one record per CDR3 protein. The sample lists tens of thousands of distinct CDR3 sequences, over 7.5% seen once, with approximately 25% in the top ten. The specimen was whole blood, collected in connection with sensitization to the hapten diphenylcyclopropenone (DPC). The receptors come from a man aged 50-59 years with alopecia areata. Some clones in this sample may be carry-over from other donors' samples.

This clonotype was detected only a few times. An end of the junction does not agree with germline; a read error may underlie this. The chain carries TRBV29-1 and TRBJ1-1; D gene unclear. The CDR3 spans 14 residues. Germline V gene sequence: CDR1 SQVTM, CDR2 ANQGSEA. The CDR3 nucleotides read TGCAGCGCTGAACCGTGGGAGGGTCGGACTGAAGCTTTCTTT. Its protein product is CSAEPWEGRTEAFF.

This chain connects TRBV7-3 to TRBJ2-3; 11 bases align to TRBD2. The V and J ends lost 1 base and 7 bases, in that order; junction bases with no gene match: 7. Germline V CDR1 and CDR2: SGHTA, FQGTGA. The CDR3 covers 16 residues. CDR3: CASSLSIAGGPNTQYF. The CDR3, as DNA: TGTGCCAGCAGCTTAAGCATAGCGGGAGGGCCTAATACGCAGTATTTT.

V usage is TRBV5-6 and J usage is TRBJ2-7, with a possible D match to TRBD1 (5 bases). Germline V gene data show CDR1 as SGHDT and CDR2 as YYEEEE. Trimming stripped 4 bases from V and 2 bases from J, with 10 bases between. The CDR3 is 13 amino acids. Here the CDR3 reads CASSRDRTYEQYF. The DNA of the CDR3 is TGTGCCAGCAGCCGTGACAGAACCTACGAGCAGTACTTC.

This clonotype has ten or more counts. V is TRBV30 and J is TRBJ1-2; tentatively, D is TRBD1 (5 bases). Between the trimmed V and J ends, which lost 2 bases and 7 bases, there was a span of 20 bases. The CDR3 contains 15 residues. Germline assignment: CDR1 GTSNPN and CDR2 SVGIG (reference sequence). In nucleotides, the CDR3 is TGTGCCTGGAGTTTAATTGACAGTTTGAGAGGTGGCTACACCTTC. It specifies CAWSLIDSLRGGYTF.

This clonotype was counted ten times or more. The genes are TRBV4-3 and TRBJ2-3; TRBD2 matches at 9 bases. This CDR3 region has 16 residues. J lost 4 bases, V lost 0 bases, and 5 bases had no gene match. Germline V lookup: CDR1 LGHNA, CDR2 YSLEER. The CDR3 reads CASSQDFSGSADTQYF. The CDR3 nucleotides read TGCGCCAGCAGCCAAGATTTTAGCGGGAGTGCAGATACGCAGTATTTT.

The chain links TRBV5-8 to TRBJ2-7; possibly TRBD2 for D (5 bases). The germline gives CDR1 SGHTS, CDR2 YDEGEE. With 1 base removed from V and 4 bases from J, the gap between germline ends came to 12 bases. This CDR3 comprises 14 residues. CDR3 sequence reads: CASSLWPRTYEQYF. For the CDR3, the DNA is TGTGCCAGCAGCTTGTGGCCCAGGACTTACGAGCAGTACTTC.

The gene calls are TRBV4-1 and TRBJ1-2; the D gene is possibly TRBD1 (6 bases). V lost 4 bases, J lost 4 bases, and 19 bases lay in between. The germline gives CDR1 MGHRA, CDR2 YSYEKL. The CDR3 has 16 residues. CDR3 coding DNA: TGCGCCAGCAGCCCAGGCAGGGGCAGCCAATTCTATGGCTACACCTTC. As protein: CASSPGRGSQFYGYTF.